This T cell receptor beta chain was found in a study of blood T cells in healthy people across ages. CDR3 length equals 17 residues. The germline V gene encodes CDR1 SGHVS and CDR2 FNYEAQ. A sample-barcoded 5' primer and a J-beta primer mix were used in a second PCR of roughly 7 to 12 cycles. TCRdb re-called the 5' RACE reads with MiXCR, one entry per CDR3 protein. There are 1 million or so distinct CDR3 sequences in the sample; 40% to 50% occur only once, and approximately 17% lies in the top ten. A remark on this clonotype: No antigen is known for it.

Broader study findings: With naive T cell percentage, TCR beta diversity showed a strong correlation.

The chain recombines TRBV7-6 with TRBJ2-4; 12 bases are shared with TRBD2. The J call may be wrong; the DNA end is better matched by TRBJ2-7. What was sequenced was blood. The sequence was obtained from a woman between 55 and 75 years old in good health. The CDR3 DNA sequence: TGTGCCAGCAGCTTAGGCCCCCTAGCGGGAGGGTCCTACGAGCAGTACTTC. It is translated as CASSLGPLAGGSYEQYF.